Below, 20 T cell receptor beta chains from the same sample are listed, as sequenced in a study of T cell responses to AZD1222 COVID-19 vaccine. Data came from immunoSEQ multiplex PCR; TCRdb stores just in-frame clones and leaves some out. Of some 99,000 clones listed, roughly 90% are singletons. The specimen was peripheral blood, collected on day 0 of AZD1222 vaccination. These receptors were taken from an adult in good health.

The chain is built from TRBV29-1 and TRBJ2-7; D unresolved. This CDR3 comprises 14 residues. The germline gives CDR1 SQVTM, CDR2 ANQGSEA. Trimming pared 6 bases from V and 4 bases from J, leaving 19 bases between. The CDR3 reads CSVGPAVPPYEQYF. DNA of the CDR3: TGCAGCGTGGGCCCGGCAGTTCCTCCTTACGAGCAGTACTTC.

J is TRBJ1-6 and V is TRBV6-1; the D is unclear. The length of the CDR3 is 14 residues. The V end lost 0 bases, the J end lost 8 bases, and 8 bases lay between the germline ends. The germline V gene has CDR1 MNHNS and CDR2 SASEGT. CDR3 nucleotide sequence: TGTGCCAGCAGTGAAGCAGGACGGGATTCACCCCTCCACTTT. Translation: CASSEAGRDSPLHF.

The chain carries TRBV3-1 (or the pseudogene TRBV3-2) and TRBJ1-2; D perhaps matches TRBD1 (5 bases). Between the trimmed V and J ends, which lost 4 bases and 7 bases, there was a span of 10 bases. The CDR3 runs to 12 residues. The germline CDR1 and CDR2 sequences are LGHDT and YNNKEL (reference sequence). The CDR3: CASSPGGGGYTF. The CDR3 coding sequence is TGTGCCAGCAGCCCCGGGGGGGGTGGCTACACCTTC.

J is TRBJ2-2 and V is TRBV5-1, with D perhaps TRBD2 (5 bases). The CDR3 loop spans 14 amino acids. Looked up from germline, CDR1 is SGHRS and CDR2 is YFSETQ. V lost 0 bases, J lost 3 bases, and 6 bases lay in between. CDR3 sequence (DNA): TGCGCCAGCAGCTTGGAGCGGTACACCGGGGAGCTGTTTTTT. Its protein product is CASSLERYTGELFF.

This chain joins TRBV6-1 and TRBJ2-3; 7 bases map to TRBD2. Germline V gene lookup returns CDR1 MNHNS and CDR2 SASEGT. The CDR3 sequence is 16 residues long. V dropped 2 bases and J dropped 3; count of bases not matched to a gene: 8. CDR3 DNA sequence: TGTGCCAGCAGTGAATGGGGGGAGGGCCCGACAGATACGCAGTATTTT. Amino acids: CASSEWGEGPTDTQYF.

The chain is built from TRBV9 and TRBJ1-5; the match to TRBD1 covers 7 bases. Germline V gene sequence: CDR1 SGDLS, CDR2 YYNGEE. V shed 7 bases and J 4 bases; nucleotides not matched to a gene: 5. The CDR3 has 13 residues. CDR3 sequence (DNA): TGTGCCAGCGCCCGGGACAGTAATCAGCCCCAGCATTTT. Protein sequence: CASARDSNQPQHF.

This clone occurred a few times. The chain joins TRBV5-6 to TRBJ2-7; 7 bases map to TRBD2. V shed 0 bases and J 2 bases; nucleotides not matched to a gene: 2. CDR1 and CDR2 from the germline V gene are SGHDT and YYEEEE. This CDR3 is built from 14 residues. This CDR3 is CASSLVGGTYEQYF. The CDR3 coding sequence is TGTGCCAGCAGCTTGGTGGGGGGGACCTACGAGCAGTACTTC.

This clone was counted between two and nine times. CDR3 in amino acids: CASRDRTGPPGELFF. CDR3 DNA: TGTGCCAGCAGGGATCGGACAGGGCCCCCCGGGGAGCTGTTTTTT. V gene TRBV7-9 combines with J gene TRBJ2-2; 8 bases agree with TRBD1. The CDR3 loop spans 15 amino acids. Germline V gene data show CDR1 as SEHNR and CDR2 as FQNEAQ (reference sequence). V gave up 6 bases and J gave up 6 bases; unmatched junction bases: 9.

The CDR3 here is CASSLADEQFF. The CDR3 nucleotides read TGTGCCAGCAGCTTAGCTGATGAGCAGTTCTTC. V and J are TRBV7-6 and TRBJ2-1; no clear D gene. This CDR3 is built from 11 residues. The germline gives CDR1 SGHVS, CDR2 FNYEAQ. V lost 0 bases to trimming and J lost 8 bases, with 2 bases between them.

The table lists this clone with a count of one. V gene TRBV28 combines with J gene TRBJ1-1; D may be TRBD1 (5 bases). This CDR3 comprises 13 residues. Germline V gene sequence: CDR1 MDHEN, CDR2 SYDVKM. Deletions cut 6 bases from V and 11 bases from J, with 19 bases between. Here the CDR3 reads CASSPQDTRGAFF. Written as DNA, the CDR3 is TGTGCCAGCAGCCCCCAAGATACCCGGGGGGCTTTCTTT.

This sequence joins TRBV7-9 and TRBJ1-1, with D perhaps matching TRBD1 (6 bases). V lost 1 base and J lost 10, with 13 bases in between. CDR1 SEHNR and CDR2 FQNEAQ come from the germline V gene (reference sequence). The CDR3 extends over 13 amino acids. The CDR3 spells CASSLVGGYGAFF. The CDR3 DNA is TGTGCCAGCAGCTTAGTAGGGGGATATGGAGCTTTCTTT.

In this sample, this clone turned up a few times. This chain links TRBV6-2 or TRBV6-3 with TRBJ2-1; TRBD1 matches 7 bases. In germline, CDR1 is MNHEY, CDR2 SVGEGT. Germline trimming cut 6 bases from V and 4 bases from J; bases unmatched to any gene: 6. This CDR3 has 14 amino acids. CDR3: CASSQGDEYNEQFF. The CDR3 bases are TGTGCCAGCAGCCAGGGGGACGAGTACAATGAGCAGTTCTTC.

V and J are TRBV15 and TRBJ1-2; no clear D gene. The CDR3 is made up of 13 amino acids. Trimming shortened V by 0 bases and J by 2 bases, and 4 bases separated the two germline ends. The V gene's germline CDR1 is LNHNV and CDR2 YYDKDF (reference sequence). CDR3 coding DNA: TGTGCCACCAGCAGAGATTTGAACTATGGCTACACCTTC. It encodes CATSRDLNYGYTF.

The CDR3 loop is CASSVDRGLSNQPQHF. The CDR3 coding sequence is TGTGCCAGCAGCGTGGACAGGGGGCTTAGCAATCAGCCCCAGCATTTT. The gene calls are TRBV2 and TRBJ1-5; 11 bases map to TRBD1. There are 16 residues in the CDR3. Germline V gene sequence: CDR1 SNHLY, CDR2 FYNNEI. After removal of 6 bases from V and 0 bases from J, the junction contained 4 bases not matched to a gene.

CDR3 sequence: CASSLRRNSSGANVLTF. CDR3 in DNA: TGTGCCAGCAGCTTACGTCGGAATAGCTCTGGGGCCAACGTCCTGACTTTC. The rearrangement uses TRBV7-9 and TRBJ2-6; D gene ambiguous. The CDR3 is 17 amino acids. The V gene's germline CDR1 is SEHNR and CDR2 FQNEAQ (reference sequence). The V and J ends lost 2 bases and 0 bases respectively, with 11 bases between them.

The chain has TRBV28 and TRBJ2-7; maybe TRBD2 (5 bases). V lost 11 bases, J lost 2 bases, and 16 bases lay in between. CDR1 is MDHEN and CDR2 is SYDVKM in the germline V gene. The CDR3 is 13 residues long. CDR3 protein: CASEDSYTYEQYF. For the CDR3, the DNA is TGTGCCTCAGAGGACTCATACACCTACGAGCAGTACTTC.

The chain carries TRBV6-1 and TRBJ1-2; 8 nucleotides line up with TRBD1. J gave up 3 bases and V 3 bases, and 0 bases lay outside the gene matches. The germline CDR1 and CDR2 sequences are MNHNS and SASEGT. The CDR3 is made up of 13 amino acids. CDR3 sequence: CASSETGDYGYTF. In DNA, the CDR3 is TGTGCCAGCAGTGAGACAGGGGACTATGGCTACACCTTC.

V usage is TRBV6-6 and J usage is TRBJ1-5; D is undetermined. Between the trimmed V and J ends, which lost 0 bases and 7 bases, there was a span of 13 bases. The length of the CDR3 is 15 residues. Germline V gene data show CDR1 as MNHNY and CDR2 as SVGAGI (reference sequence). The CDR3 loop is CASSYSGRGNQPQHF. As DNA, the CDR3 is TGTGCCAGCAGTTACTCGGGGAGAGGGAACCAGCCCCAGCATTTT.

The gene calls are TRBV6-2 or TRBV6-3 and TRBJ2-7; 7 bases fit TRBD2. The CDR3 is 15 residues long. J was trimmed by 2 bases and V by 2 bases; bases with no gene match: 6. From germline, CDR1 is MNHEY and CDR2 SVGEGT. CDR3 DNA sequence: TGTGCCAGCAGTTACGGGCGGGGGATAACCTACGAGCAGTACTTC. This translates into CASSYGRGITYEQYF.

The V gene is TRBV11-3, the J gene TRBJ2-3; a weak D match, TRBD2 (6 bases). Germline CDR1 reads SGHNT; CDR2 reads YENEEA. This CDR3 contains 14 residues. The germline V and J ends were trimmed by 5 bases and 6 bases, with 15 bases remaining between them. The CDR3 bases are TGTGCCAGCAGCGCGCGTGGAGGGCCGGATACGCAGTATTTT. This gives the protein CASSARGGPDTQYF. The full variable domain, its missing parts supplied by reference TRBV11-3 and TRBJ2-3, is EAGVVQSPRYKIIEKKQPVAFWCNPISGHNTLYWYLQNLGQGPELLIRYENEEAVDDSQLPKDRFSAERLKGVDSTLKIQPAELGDSAVYLCASSARGGPDTQYFGPGTRLTVL.